The next 26 T cell receptor beta chains were all read from a single sample in a study of shared clonotypes between healthy human individuals. The table came from immunoSEQ multiplex PCR; TCRdb's copy has only in-frame clones and leaves some out. Of a few hundred thousand clones listed, approximately 97% are singletons. Input material: naive CD4+ T cells sorted from blood. As to subset: CD45RA+ positively selected. These receptors were collected from a woman aged 30 to 39 in good health.

The chain carries TRBV19 and TRBJ2-7, with D possibly matching TRBD2 (6 bases). Trimming shortened V by 5 bases and J by 2 bases, and 16 bases separated the two germline ends. The CDR3 has 15 amino acids. Germline V gives CDR1 LNHDA, CDR2 SQIVND (reference sequence). The CDR3 loop is CASSLTPGVPYEQYF. DNA of the CDR3: TGTGCCAGTAGTCTTACACCGGGGGTCCCCTACGAGCAGTACTTC.

The J gene is TRBJ2-3, the V gene TRBV5-8; tentatively, D is TRBD2 (5 bases). The germline V gene has CDR1 SGHTS and CDR2 YDEGEE. There are 12 residues in the CDR3. V was pared by 4 bases and J by 4 bases, with 7 bases between. CDR3 nucleotide sequence: TGTGCCAGCAGCCAGGAGGCAGATACGCAGTATTTT. Its protein product is CASSQEADTQYF. Looking up the rest from reference TRBV5-8 and TRBJ2-3 gives the full variable domain: EAGVTQSPTHLIKTRGQQATLRCSPISGHTSVYWYQQALGLGLQFLLWYDEGEERNRGNFPPRFSGRQFPNYSSELNVNALELEDSALYLCASSQEADTQYFGPGTRLTVL.

The rearrangement links TRBV15 to TRBJ2-1; the D gene is possibly TRBD1 (6 bases). CDR3 length: 19 residues. The V end was cut by 0 bases, the J end by 3 bases, with 21 bases between. CDR1 is LNHNV and CDR2 is YYDKDF in the germline V gene (reference sequence). The CDR3 nucleotides are TGTGCCACCAGCAGAGATTGGGGGTCAGGGGAGACCTTCTACAATGAGCAGTTCTTC. Translation gives CATSRDWGSGETFYNEQFF.

This chain uses TRBV2 with TRBJ1-4, with D uncertain. V dropped 6 bases and J dropped 4 bases, with 6 bases sitting between them. The CDR3 loop spans 12 amino acids. The germline V gene encodes CDR1 SNHLY and CDR2 FYNNEI. This CDR3 is CASSLINEKLFF. The DNA of the CDR3 is TGTGCCAGCAGCCTTATTAATGAAAAACTGTTTTTT.

The chain has TRBV4-2 and TRBJ2-2, with 7 bases identical to TRBD2. Germline V gene data show CDR1 as LGHNA and CDR2 as YNFKEQ. The V segment lost 0 bases and the J segment 0 bases; nucleotides outside the gene matches: 1. The CDR3 is 16 amino acids. DNA for the CDR3: TGTGCCAGCAGCCAAGAGGGACTACCGAACACCGGGGAGCTGTTTTTT. Its protein product is CASSQEGLPNTGELFF.

This chain links TRBV28 with TRBJ1-1; D possibly corresponds to TRBD1 (6 bases). The germline CDR1 and CDR2 sequences are MDHEN and SYDVKM. This CDR3 is 14 amino acids long. The ends were cut back, 5 bases at V and 5 bases at J, with 15 bases in the middle. For the CDR3, the DNA is TGTGCCAGCAGTGGAGGACAGCTCACGACTGAAGCTTTCTTT. Translation gives CASSGGQLTTEAFF. Using reference TRBV28 and TRBJ1-1 for the parts outside the CDR3, the full variable domain is DVKVTQSSRYLVKRTGEKVFLECVQDMDHENMFWYRQDPGLGLRLIYFSYDVKMKEKGDIPEGYSVSREKKERFSLILESASTNQTSMYLCASSGGQLTTEAFFGQGTRLTVV.

The V and J genes are TRBV7-2 and TRBJ1-5, with D uncertain. This CDR3 has 15 amino acids. Trimming removed 1 base from V and 7 bases from J, with 14 bases in between. The germline V gene encodes CDR1 SGHTA and CDR2 FQGNSA. CDR3 DNA: TGTGCCAGCAGCTTAGGTTTTGGTGCCGGGCAGCCCCAGCATTTT. Its translation is CASSLGFGAGQPQHF.

The genes are TRBV5-1 and TRBJ1-2; tentatively, D is TRBD1 (5 bases). The V gene lost 0 bases and the J gene lost 4 bases, with 13 bases spanning the gap. CDR1 is SGHRS, CDR2 YFSETQ, per germline. The length of the CDR3 is 15 residues. The CDR3 loop reads CASSLAILGGYGYTF. CDR3 coding DNA: TGCGCCAGCAGCTTGGCCATTTTGGGGGGCTATGGCTACACCTTC. The full variable domain, completed using reference TRBV5-1 and TRBJ1-2, is KAGVTQTPRYLIKTRGQQVTLSCSPISGHRSVSWYQQTPGQGLQFLFEYFSETQRNKGNFPGRFSGRQFSNSRSEMNVSTLELGDSALYLCASSLAILGGYGYTFGSGTRLTVV.

The rearrangement joins TRBV5-1 to TRBJ2-1; 8 bases match TRBD2. CDR3 length: 14 amino acids. CDR1 and CDR2 from the germline V gene are SGHRS and YFSETQ. The trim removed 4 bases at V and 4 bases at J, leaving 4 bases unmatched. The CDR3 coding sequence is TGCGCCAGCAGCGAGAGCGGGGGTTACAATGAGCAGTTCTTC. As protein: CASSESGGYNEQFF.

This rearrangement joins TRBV7-9 to TRBJ1-1; D uncertain. The V gene lost 0 bases and the J gene lost 7 bases, with 15 bases spanning the gap. CDR1 is SEHNR, CDR2 FQNEAQ, per germline (reference sequence). The CDR3 is 15 residues long. The CDR3 region has the DNA TGTGCCAGCAGCTTAGCGACTGGAGGCCTGATTGAAGCTTTCTTT. This translates into CASSLATGGLIEAFF.

This clone was seen only once. The chain joins TRBV20-1 to TRBJ2-1; D is undetermined. This CDR3 spans 11 amino acids. The ends were cut back, 0 bases at V and 15 bases at J, with 12 bases in the middle. CDR1 and CDR2 from the germline V gene are DFQATT and SNEGSKA (reference sequence). CDR3: CSARDRGPTFF. CDR3 bases: TGCAGTGCTAGAGACCGTGGTCCCACGTTCTTC.

The chain carries TRBV28 and TRBJ1-6; tentative D call: TRBD1 (6 bases). Between the trimmed V and J ends, which lost 3 bases and 10 bases, there was a span of 16 bases. The germline gives CDR1 MDHEN, CDR2 SYDVKM. The CDR3 runs to 15 residues. Here the CDR3 reads CASSFVGKGGSPLHF. CDR3 in DNA: TGTGCCAGCAGTTTTGTTGGTAAGGGGGGCTCACCCCTCCACTTT.

The chain couples TRBV19 to TRBJ2-2; 7 nucleotides match TRBD2. V shed 6 bases and J 3 bases; nucleotides not matched to a gene: 7. This CDR3 comprises 15 residues. The V gene's germline CDR1 is LNHDA and CDR2 SQIVND (reference sequence). The CDR3 spells CASRLGGSYTGELFF. Here the CDR3 DNA reads TGTGCCAGTAGACTTGGCGGGAGCTACACCGGGGAGCTGTTTTTT.

CDR3 in amino acids: CASSGGQVETQYF. CDR3 coding DNA: TGCGCCAGCAGTGGCGGACAGGTGGAGACCCAGTACTTC. The rearrangement uses TRBV10-1 and TRBJ2-5; 7 nucleotides line up with TRBD1. Germline V CDR1 and CDR2: WNHNN, SYGVQD (reference sequence). CDR3 length: 13 residues. Germline trimming cut 4 bases from V and 5 bases from J; bases unmatched to any gene: 4.

V is TRBV5-1 and J is TRBJ2-3; 10 bases agree with TRBD1. The CDR3 covers 15 residues. Germline V lookup: CDR1 SGHRS, CDR2 YFSETQ. V lost 3 bases and J lost 5; bases outside the gene matches: 6. CDR3: CASSSGTGVVDTQYF. The CDR3, as DNA: TGCGCCAGCAGCTCCGGGACAGGGGTAGTAGATACGCAGTATTTT.

The V call is TRBV5-1, the J call TRBJ2-3; 8 bases line up with TRBD2. The CDR3 runs to 15 residues. Unmatched junction bases numbered 4, after V lost 1 base and J lost 3 bases. CDR1 SGHRS and CDR2 YFSETQ come from the germline V gene. DNA of the CDR3: TGCGCCAGCAGCTTGCGGGAGGGCCTTACAGATACGCAGTATTTT. Protein: CASSLREGLTDTQYF.

The gene calls are TRBV6-6 and TRBJ2-3; D is tentatively TRBD1 or TRBD2 (7 bases each). The CDR3 covers 14 residues. Per germline, CDR1 MNHNY and CDR2 SVGAGI (reference sequence). The V and J ends lost 8 bases and 3 bases respectively, with 15 bases between them. This chain's CDR3 is CASGTRGGTDTQYF. CDR3 in DNA: TGTGCCAGCGGGACCAGGGGGGGGACAGATACGCAGTATTTT.

The rearrangement joins TRBV4-1 to TRBJ2-2, with D possibly TRBD2 on 5 matching bases. Trimming pared 4 bases from V and 0 bases from J, leaving 15 bases between. Germline loops: CDR1 MGHRA, CDR2 YSYEKL. The CDR3 contains 17 residues. The CDR3 reads CASSPITSFANTGELFF. CDR3 bases: TGCGCCAGCAGCCCCATAACTAGTTTCGCGAACACCGGGGAGCTGTTTTTT.

The rearrangement uses TRBV7-9 and TRBJ1-4, with D possibly being TRBD1 (5 bases). V shed 5 bases and J shed 8 bases, with 15 bases lying between them. Germline V gene lookup returns CDR1 SEHNR and CDR2 FQNEAQ (reference sequence). This CDR3 region has 14 residues. For the CDR3, the DNA is TGTGCCAGCAGCGGGAGGACATTCGCCGAAAAACTGTTTTTT. Protein: CASSGRTFAEKLFF.

The rearrangement uses TRBV11-2 and TRBJ2-5; possibly TRBD1 for D (6 bases). With the DNA end fitting TRBJ2-7 better, the J assignment may be wrong. The CDR3 loop spans 12 amino acids. Germline assignment: CDR1 SGHAT and CDR2 FQNNGV. The CDR3 reads CASRQGFREQYF. The CDR3 DNA reads as TGTGCCAGCAGACAGGGATTCCGCGAGCAGTACTTC.

This clone occurred once. V and J are TRBV19 and TRBJ2-1, with 10 bases lining up with TRBD1. Trimming cost V 5 bases and J 0 bases; bases outside gene matches: 4. Germline lookup yields CDR1 LNHDA and CDR2 SQIVND (reference sequence). CDR3 length: 16 residues. The CDR3 sequence is CASSPRTGGSYNEQFF. The CDR3 DNA sequence: TGTGCCAGTAGTCCAAGGACAGGGGGCTCCTACAATGAGCAGTTCTTC.

The chain combines TRBV29-1 with TRBJ2-1, with 8 bases matching TRBD2. Germline CDR1 and CDR2: SQVTM and ANQGSEA. V lost 6 bases and J lost 7; bases outside the gene matches: 11. The CDR3 has 14 amino acids. The CDR3 reads CSVAAGLEENEQFF. As DNA, the CDR3 is TGCAGCGTGGCCGCGGGACTAGAGGAGAATGAGCAGTTCTTC.

This clone was observed once. This CDR3 is CASSSDRSSYEQYF. The CDR3 nucleotides read TGTGCCAGCAGTAGCGACCGCAGCTCCTACGAGCAGTACTTC. V is TRBV2 and J is TRBJ2-7; D unresolved. The CDR3 has 14 amino acids. V was cut by 5 bases and J by 0 bases, with 11 bases left in between. CDR1 SNHLY and CDR2 FYNNEI come from the germline V gene.

The chain has TRBV7-6 and TRBJ2-1; TRBD2 might be the D (7 bases). The length of the CDR3 is 15 residues. Trimming stripped 1 base from V and 8 bases from J, with 15 bases between. Germline CDR1 is SGHVS and CDR2 is FNYEAQ. The CDR3: CASSLEGGLVDEQFF. The CDR3 region has the DNA TGTGCCAGCAGCTTAGAGGGGGGGCTTGTCGATGAGCAGTTCTTC. The complete variable domain, with remaining parts taken from reference TRBV7-6 and TRBJ2-1, reads GAGVSQSPRYKVTKRGQDVALRCDPISGHVSLYWYRQALGQGPEFLTYFNYEAQQDKSGLPNDRFSAERPEGSISTLTIQRTEQRDSAMYRCASSLEGGLVDEQFFGPGTRLTVL.

This rearrangement joins TRBV18 to TRBJ2-7; TRBD1 is a possible D gene (5 bases). Per the germline V gene, CDR1 is KGHSH and CDR2 is LQKENI. This CDR3 has 16 amino acids. The germline V and J ends were trimmed by 3 bases and 1 base, with 16 bases remaining between them. The CDR3 here is CASSPVGAYPSYEQYF. The CDR3, as DNA: TGTGCCAGCTCACCGGTTGGGGCCTACCCATCCTACGAGCAGTACTTC.

This clone was detected only once. This rearrangement joins TRBV2 to TRBJ2-2, with TRBD2 matching over 7 bases. Germline V gene data show CDR1 as SNHLY and CDR2 as FYNNEI. CDR3 length: 15 amino acids. With V trimmed by 4 bases and J by 5 bases, 7 bases remained unmatched. The CDR3 region has the DNA TGTGCCAGCAGTGTTTCCCTAGCGGTAACCGGGGAGCTGTTTTTT. As protein: CASSVSLAVTGELFF.